This is a list of T cell receptor beta chains from one sample in a study of tumor-infiltrating lymphocytes in primary liver carcinoma. MiXCR was run by TCRdb on the multiplex PCR reads, yielding one entry per CDR3 protein. The table includes about 66,000 distinct CDR3 sequences, about three quarters detected once. The sequenced material came from liver tumor tissue from sampling region 4. These receptors all come from a man in his forties with primary liver carcinoma and hepatitis B virus infection. Each CDR3 is given with its conserved first and last residue. D genes are given only for firm matches. Some rows mark clone size as missing; the rest say once, few, many or name a class of expanded clone.

D gene	V gene	CDR3 length	J gene	clone size	CDR3 DNA	CDR3 protein
TRBD1	TRBV19	15	TRBJ1-5	-	TGTGCCAGTAGTGTGGTCGGGACAGGGAGAGATACGCAGCATTTT	CASSVVGTGRDTQHF
-	TRBV5-1	15	TRBJ1-2	-	TGCACCAGCAGCTTGGCTGGTTTCGCTGAGTATGGCTACACCTTC	CTSSLAGFAEYGYTF
-	TRBV4-2	16	TRBJ2-6	-	TGTGCCACCAGCCAAGATGGACGGTCTGGGGCCAACGTCCTGACTTTC	CATSQDGRSGANVLTF
TRBD1	TRBV29-1	14	TRBJ2-2	-	TGCAGCGTTGAGGGACAGGGGGCGCCCGGGGAGCTGTTTTTT	CSVEGQGAPGELFF
-	TRBV2	15	TRBJ2-7	-	TGTGCCACCCGTGAGAACAGGGCGGTCTCCTACGAGCAGTATTTC	CATRENRAVSYEQYF
TRBD2	TRBV5-5	18	TRBJ2-2	once	TGTGCCAGCAGCTTGGCGTTTTTTTTTGCTAGCGGTACCGGGGGACTGTTTTTT	CASSLAFFFASGTGGLFF
-	TRBV11-2	15	TRBJ1-4	-	TGTGCTAGCAACTTAGACGGGTTCACTAATGAAAAACTGTTTTTT	CASNLDGFTNEKLFF
-	TRBV4-3	15	TRBJ2-1	many	TGCGCCAGCAGCCAAGATTTCGGCTCCTACAATGAGCAGTTCTTC	CASSQDFGSYNEQFF
-	TRBV11-2	14	TRBJ1-5	many	TGTGCCAGCAGCTTAATAGGGTTGGGACAGCCCCAGCATTTT	CASSLIGLGQPQHF
-	TRBV7-9	15	TRBJ2-1	-	TGTGCCAGCAGTGACAGTTCATCCGAAAACGATGAGCAATTCTTC	CASSDSSSENDEQFF
TRBD2	TRBV11-2	16	TRBJ2-1	-	TGTGCCTGCATCTTAGAGCTCCTAGCGGGAATAAATGAGCAGTTCTTC	CACILELLAGINEQFF
TRBD1	TRBV11-2	17	TRBJ1-4	-	TGTGACAACAGCTTAGGAGGGACAGGGGGCAGTAATGAAAAACTGTTTTTT	CDNSLGGTGGSNEKLFF
TRBD2	TRBV7-9	14	TRBJ2-1	few	TGTGCCAGCAGTTCTAGCGGGACGGGTAATGGGCAGTTCTTC	CASSSSGTGNGQFF
-	TRBV5-4	13	TRBJ2-2	many	TGTGCCAGCAGGGGGATGGGGACCGGGGAGCTGTTTTTT	CASRGMGTGELFF
-	TRBV6-2/TRBV6-3	13	TRBJ2-7	many	TGTGCCAGCAGTTTGGACGCTACCTACGAGCAGTACTTC	CASSLDATYEQYF
TRBD1	TRBV5-1	14	TRBJ1-2	-	TGTGCCAGCAGACCTTGGACAGGGGGCGATGGCTACACCTTC	CASRPWTGGDGYTF
-	TRBV29-1	14	TRBJ2-1	-	TGCAGCGTTCATGTGACTAGTGGGGGGCATGAGCAGTTCTTC	CSVHVTSGGHEQFF
-	TRBV6-5	16	TRBJ2-1	-	TGTGCCAGCAGGAGCACCGGGGCAGCCTCCTACAATGAGCAGTTCTTC	CASRSTGAASYNEQFF
-	TRBV11-2	15	TRBJ2-1	-	TGTGCCAGCAGCTTAGGTCGAGGGGGTGTTCCTTGGCAGTTCTTC	CASSLGRGGVPWQFF
-	TRBV29-1	13	TRBJ2-4	-	TGCAGCGTTGAATGGGGGCGAGAAAACATTCAGTACTTC	CSVEWGRENIQYF
TRBD1	TRBV12-3/TRBV12-4	13	TRBJ1-2	-	TGTGACAGCAGTTTACGACAGGGGGCTGGCTACGCCTTC	CDSSLRQGAGYAF
-	TRBV29-1	14	TRBJ2-5	-	TGCAGCGTTGAAGATCGAGCCGAGGGGGACACCCAGTACTTC	CSVEDRAEGDTQYF
-	TRBV11-2	16	TRBJ2-1	-	TGTGCCAGCAGCGTAGGTCCAGAGAGCTCCTACGATGAGCAGTTCTTC	CASSVGPESSYDEQFF
TRBD2	TRBV12-3/TRBV12-4	18	TRBJ2-1	-	TGTGCCAGCAGTGCCCAGAGAGGGGTAGCGGGAGACAACAATGAGCAGTTCTTC	CASSAQRGVAGDNNEQFF
-	TRBV6-6	13	TRBJ1-5	-	TGTGCCAACAGCAGGGACAACAATCAGCCCCAGCATTTT	CANSRDNNQPQHF
TRBD2	TRBV29-1	15	TRBJ2-1	-	TGCGGCGTCGAGGGTCTGGCGGGAGCTCCCAGTGAGGAGTTCTTC	CGVEGLAGAPSEEFF
-	TRBV16	12	TRBJ1-2	-	TGTGCCAGCAGTCAGGCAGGGGTTGGCTACACCTTC	CASSQAGVGYTF
-	TRBV6-1	17	TRBJ2-1	-	TGTGCCATCAGTGATACCCTACAGGTCCTCTCGCACAATGAGCAGTTCTTC	CAISDTLQVLSHNEQFF
-	TRBV6-5	14	TRBJ1-4	-	TGTGCCAGTAGGATGATTACAACTAATGAAAAACTGTTTTTT	CASRMITTNEKLFF
-	TRBV29-1	14	TRBJ2-4	once	TGCAGCGTTGTGGGGCCTTCCGGCGGGGACATTCGGTATTTC	CSVVGPSGGDIRYF
-	TRBV12-3/TRBV12-4	11	TRBJ2-7	few	TGTGCCAGCAGTGGCGGCGTTGAGCAGTACTTC	CASSGGVEQYF
-	TRBV25-1	12	TRBJ2-7	-	TGTGCCACCCATGGGCATACCTACGAGCAGTATTTC	CATHGHTYEQYF